The clone carrying this TCR beta chain was seen more than once but under ten times. Its antigen remains unknown. The data were taken from a study of blood T cells in healthy people across ages. For the study at large: Template switching captured about one barcoded beta molecule per two T cells.

Study-level results: It was held that the diversity estimates obtained from one million T cells were underestimates. Long-lived donors exceeded aged donors in naive CD4+ cells and diversity. PBMCs were not sorted, which prevented a conclusive comparison of naive versus antigen-experienced cells.

CDR3 length equals 14 residues. V lost 3 bases to trimming and J lost 6 bases, with 17 bases between them. Germline CDR1 is DFQATT and CDR2 is SNEGSKA (reference sequence). Then a second PCR, running about 7 to 11 cycles, was carried out with a sample-barcoded 5' primer and a J-beta primer mix. From the 5' RACE reads, TCRdb called clonotypes with MiXCR, one entry per CDR3 protein. The table includes about 1.5 million distinct CDR3 sequences, 40% to 45% detected once. This sequence was found in a young woman in good health. Source material: blood. The chain combines TRBV20-1 with TRBJ1-2; D is uncertain. The CDR3, as DNA: TGCAGTGCTAGTTACTACAGCCTGTTGAATGGCTACACCTTC. Translating it yields CSASYYSLLNGYTF.